This TCR beta chain was profiled in a study of blood T cell repertoires in COVID-19. TCRdb keeps only in-frame clones here, not all; method: immunoSEQ multiplex PCR. The table includes 110,000 to 150,000 clones, about 90% detected once. CDR1 and CDR2 from the germline V gene are SEHNR and FQNEAQ (reference sequence). V was pared by 3 bases and J by 3 bases, with 11 bases of the junction left unmatched. This CDR3 spans 17 amino acids. Material for sequencing was PBMCs or T cells enriched from blood (not recorded which). This chain connects TRBV7-9 to TRBJ1-1, with 9 bases fitting TRBD1. The clonotype comes from a man aged 55-75 years who had recovered from COVID-19. This chain's CDR3 is CASSFPRTGVEDTEAFF. The CDR3, as DNA: TGTGCCAGCAGCTTCCCCAGGACAGGGGTAGAAGACACTGAAGCTTTCTTT.